The 24 T cell receptor beta chains below all came from one sample that was sequenced in a study of CD8 T cells in Susac syndrome. It was with random hexamers that 0.5 to 1 ug RNA was reverse transcribed. One entry per CDR3 protein results from TCRdb running MiXCR on the immunoSEQ multiplex PCR reads. The sample contains about 80,000 distinct CDR3 sequences, roughly 90% of which appear only once. Sequenced material: CD8+ T cells from PBMCs. Every receptor here comes from a human donor with multiple sclerosis.

This chain links TRBV19 with TRBJ2-1; 14 bases are shared with TRBD2. The CDR3 loop spans 19 amino acids. Germline values: CDR1 LNHDA, CDR2 SQIVND (reference sequence). The junction had 9 bases not matched to a gene; V was cut back by 0 bases and J by 5 bases. The CDR3 spells CASSIDGLAGGFSDNEQFF. The CDR3 DNA sequence: TGTGCCAGTAGTATAGACGGACTAGCGGGGGGTTTTTCAGACAATGAGCAGTTCTTC.

The chain uses TRBV7-9 and TRBJ2-7; TRBD2 is a possible D gene (6 bases). Trimming removed 1 base from V and 4 bases from J, with 14 bases in between. Germline lookup yields CDR1 SEHNR and CDR2 FQNEAQ (reference sequence). CDR3 length: 15 residues. CDR3 coding DNA: TGTGCCAGCAGCTTAGGCGCGGGGATAGGATACGAGCAGTACTTC. The encoded protein is CASSLGAGIGYEQYF.

This sequence joins TRBV6-2 or TRBV6-3 and TRBJ2-7, with 9 bases fitting TRBD2. With 2 bases clipped from V and 2 bases from J, the junction kept 1 base outside the gene matches. Looked up from germline, CDR1 is MNHEY and CDR2 is SVGEGT. The CDR3 spans 14 residues. DNA for the CDR3: TGTGCCAGCAGTTACAGCGGGAGGACCTACGAGCAGTACTTC. Amino acid sequence: CASSYSGRTYEQYF.

The chain links TRBV6-2 or TRBV6-3 to TRBJ2-3; 13 bases align to TRBD2. CDR1 is MNHEY, CDR2 SVGEGT, per germline. The CDR3 is 16 residues long. V lost 6 bases to trimming and J lost 6 bases; unmatched junction nucleotides: 9. CDR3 amino acids: CASSKRTSGSSDTQYF. In DNA, the CDR3 is TGTGCCAGCAGCAAACGGACTAGCGGGAGTTCCGATACGCAGTATTTT.

The V gene is TRBV19, the J gene TRBJ1-5; 8 bases match TRBD1. The CDR3 contains 14 residues. V lost 3 bases and J lost 4; bases outside the gene matches: 2. Germline V gene lookup returns CDR1 LNHDA and CDR2 SQIVND (reference sequence). CDR3 amino acids: CASSIRGLNQPQHF. Here the CDR3 DNA reads TGTGCCAGTAGTATCAGGGGGCTAAATCAGCCCCAGCATTTT. The whole variable domain, filled in from reference TRBV19 and TRBJ1-5, reads DGGITQSPKYLFRKEGQNVTLSCEQNLNHDAMYWYRQDPGQGLRLIYYSQIVNDFQKGDIAEGYSVSREKKESFPLTVTSAQKNPTAFYLCASSIRGLNQPQHFGDGTRLSIL.

This chain uses TRBV5-1 with TRBJ2-7, with 7 bases identical to TRBD1. The CDR3 contains 13 residues. V gave up 3 bases and J gave up 5 bases; unmatched junction bases: 5. CDR1 is SGHRS and CDR2 is YFSETQ in the germline V gene. For the CDR3, the DNA is TGCGCCAGCAGCTCAACAGGGGCGGACGAGCAGTACTTC. This translates into CASSSTGADEQYF.

This clonotype showed up just once. This rearrangement joins TRBV7-2 to TRBJ2-1, with D unresolved. Trimming pared 4 bases from V and 5 bases from J, leaving 6 bases between. CDR1 is SGHTA, CDR2 FQGNSA, per germline. The CDR3 is made up of 12 amino acids. CDR3 residues: CASSSDNNEQFF. DNA for the CDR3: TGTGCCAGCAGCTCTGACAACAATGAGCAGTTCTTC.

The CDR3 protein is CSAKQGTSYEQYF. DNA for the CDR3: TGCAGTGCTAAACAGGGGACATCCTACGAGCAGTACTTC. The chain employs TRBV20-1 and TRBJ2-7; TRBD1 aligns across 7 bases. V dropped 4 bases and J dropped 1; count of bases not matched to a gene: 4. The CDR3 runs 13 residues. Germline-derived CDR1 and CDR2 are DFQATT and SNEGSKA (reference sequence).

This CDR3 is CASSDTAGSNEKLFF. CDR3 nucleotides: TGTGCCAGCAGTGATACGGCGGGGTCTAATGAAAAACTGTTTTTT. V usage is TRBV2 and J usage is TRBJ1-4; no firm D call. The V gene's germline CDR1 is SNHLY and CDR2 FYNNEI. Trimming took 3 bases from V and 3 from J, leaving 11 bases between them. The CDR3 is made up of 15 amino acids.

This clonotype appeared a few times. This chain uses TRBV27 with TRBJ2-7, with 11 bases matching TRBD2. The ends lost 5 bases at V and 1 base at J; junction bases unmatched: 4. The germline gives CDR1 MNHEY, CDR2 SMNVEV (reference sequence). The CDR3 consists of 15 residues. CDR3 amino acids: CASSITSGGSYEQYF. DNA of the CDR3: TGTGCCAGCAGTATAACTAGCGGGGGTTCCTACGAGCAGTACTTC.

Remarks on this clonotype: An end of the junction differs from the germline gene, which may be a read error. The DNA for the CDR3 is TGTGCCAGCAGTTTGGGACTAGCGGGGGGCACAGATACGCAGTATTTT. It translates to CASSLGLAGGTDTQYF. The chain is built from TRBV5-6 and TRBJ2-3; 14 bases agree with TRBD2. This CDR3 comprises 16 residues. CDR1 and CDR2 (germline): SGHDT, YYEEEE.

The chain carries TRBV12-3 or TRBV12-4 and TRBJ2-6, with TRBD2 identical over 8 bases. The ends lost 5 bases at V and 0 bases at J; junction bases unmatched: 12. CDR3 size: 19 residues. This chain's CDR3 is CASSPPRSGRLSGANVLTF. For the CDR3, the DNA is TGTGCCAGCAGTCCCCCCCGGAGCGGGAGACTCTCTGGGGCCAACGTCCTGACTTTC.

The V gene is TRBV9, the J gene TRBJ2-7, with TRBD2 matching 7 bases. The CDR3 spans 16 residues. V dropped 2 bases and J dropped 5; count of bases not matched to a gene: 13. CDR1 SGDLS and CDR2 YYNGEE come from the germline V gene. The CDR3 loop reads CASSVTKGGTGDEQYF. The CDR3 DNA reads as TGTGCCAGCAGCGTGACCAAGGGAGGGACCGGAGACGAGCAGTACTTC.

This chain joins TRBV6-6 and TRBJ1-5; tentative D call: TRBD1 (6 bases). Trimming cost V 6 bases and J 7 bases, with 19 bases left between them. Germline lookup yields CDR1 MNHNY and CDR2 SVGAGI (reference sequence). The CDR3 contains 15 residues. CDR3 amino acids: CASRIGVQGGQPQHF. CDR3 DNA sequence: TGTGCCAGCAGGATTGGGGTACAGGGAGGGCAGCCCCAGCATTTT.

The chain couples TRBV13 to TRBJ1-1; D might be TRBD1 (6 bases). V was trimmed by 0 bases and J by 3 bases, leaving 8 bases between them. Germline CDR1 and CDR2: PRHDT and FYEKMQ (reference sequence). The CDR3 runs 14 residues. CDR3 loop: CASSLGQGYTEAFF. CDR3 in DNA: TGTGCCAGCAGCTTAGGACAGGGATACACTGAAGCTTTCTTT.

This sequence joins TRBV28 and TRBJ2-7, with 11 bases that match TRBD1. The junction had 6 bases not matched to a gene; V was cut back by 7 bases and J by 4 bases. This CDR3 has 14 amino acids. Germline V gene data show CDR1 as MDHEN and CDR2 as SYDVKM. The CDR3 nucleotides are TGTGCCAGCAAGGGACAGGGGGTTCCGTACGAGCAGTACTTC. Translation gives CASKGQGVPYEQYF.

This clonotype was recorded once. The chain carries TRBV9 and TRBJ2-5; 7 bases agree with TRBD2. Per the germline V gene, CDR1 is SGDLS and CDR2 is YYNGEE. After removal of 3 bases from V and 1 base from J, the junction contained 3 bases not matched to a gene. The CDR3 length is 14 residues. The CDR3 DNA reads as TGTGCCAGCAGCGCGGGGGGATTCCAAGAGACCCAGTACTTC. Translating gives CASSAGGFQETQYF.

The V call is TRBV5-1, the J call TRBJ1-1; D ambiguous. Germline V gene lookup returns CDR1 SGHRS and CDR2 YFSETQ. The CDR3 runs to 16 residues. V lost 4 bases to trimming and J lost 2 bases, with 18 bases between them. The CDR3 nucleotides read TGCGCCAGCAGCCCCTACGGACCCTCGAGCAACACTGAAGCTTTCTTT. This codes for CASSPYGPSSNTEAFF.

The chain uses TRBV12-3 or TRBV12-4 and TRBJ2-7; D gene ambiguous. CDR3 length: 14 amino acids. Trimming removed 4 bases at V and 4 bases at J, with 14 bases between. CDR3 DNA sequence: TGTGCCAGCAGTTCCGGATCCAGAGGATACGAGCAGTACTTC. Translating it yields CASSSGSRGYEQYF.

This chain links TRBV5-4 with TRBJ2-2; no reliable D call. The CDR3 has 15 residues. V lost 0 bases and J lost 1, with 7 bases in between. CDR1 is SGHNT and CDR2 is YYREEE in the germline V gene (reference sequence). CDR3 sequence: CASSLAKQNTGELFF. The CDR3 DNA is TGTGCCAGCAGCTTGGCCAAGCAGAACACCGGGGAGCTGTTTTTT.

The rearrangement uses TRBV2 and TRBJ2-1; D perhaps matches TRBD2 (5 bases). The ends were cut back, 6 bases at V and 12 bases at J, with 12 bases in the middle. This CDR3 spans 11 amino acids. Per the germline V gene, CDR1 is SNHLY and CDR2 is FYNNEI. The CDR3 bases are TGTGCCAGCAGGGGAGACCGCGGGCAGTTCTTC. Translating it yields CASRGDRGQFF.

This chain links TRBV30 with TRBJ1-3; 9 bases match TRBD1. This CDR3 is built from 15 residues. The germline gives CDR1 GTSNPN, CDR2 SVGIG (reference sequence). V was clipped by 1 base and J by 2 bases; unmatched bases: 3. The CDR3 is CAWSGHRGPGNTIYF. The CDR3 DNA reads TGTGCCTGGAGTGGCCACAGGGGGCCTGGAAACACCATATATTTT.

The genes are TRBV7-2 and TRBJ2-1; no reliable D call. The CDR3 runs 15 residues. With 2 bases removed from V and 4 bases from J, the gap between germline ends came to 12 bases. Looked up from germline, CDR1 is SGHTA and CDR2 is FQGNSA. The CDR3 DNA reads as TGTGCCAGCAGCTTATCCCAGGCCCTATACAATGAGCAGTTCTTC. Translating gives CASSLSQALYNEQFF.

The chain employs TRBV28 and TRBJ1-4; D remains unclear. Germline CDR1 reads MDHEN; CDR2 reads SYDVKM. The germline V and J ends were trimmed by 6 bases and 3 bases, with 17 bases remaining between them. This CDR3 has 16 amino acids. The CDR3 sequence is CASSLEWRESNEKLFF. CDR3 sequence (DNA): TGTGCCAGCAGCCTCGAATGGCGGGAATCTAATGAAAAACTGTTTTTT.